This TCR beta chain appears in the sequencing data of a study of vaccination effects on CD4 cells after COVID-19. Across the whole study: With the ViraFEST assay, the study expanded antigen-specific CD4+ T cells using viral peptide pools, then sequenced them.

The V gene's germline CDR1 is SGHRS and CDR2 YFSETQ. This CDR3 contains 15 residues. Germline trimming cut 3 bases from V and 3 bases from J; bases unmatched to any gene: 6. Study-wide findings and caveats: By a late point after vaccination, infection- and vaccine-induced clones had shrunk markedly through clonal contraction.

The assay was immunoSEQ multiplex PCR, and TCRdb's table has in-frame clones only and misses some. This table holds about 66,000 clones, 72% found once. This clone was counted between two and nine times. Its antigen is unknown. After less than 11 days in culture, the CD4+ T cells were isolated. The source of this sequence is a human donor who had a prior SARS-CoV-2 infection. Sequencing was performed on CD4+ T cells from PBMCs cultured without peptide, taken before COVID-19 vaccination. The chain carries TRBV5-1 and TRBJ2-1, with TRBD2 matching 7 bases. CDR3 DNA: TGCGCCAGCAGCTGGGGGGGTAACCTCTACAATGAGCAGTTCTTC. It encodes CASSWGGNLYNEQFF. Full variable domain (remainder filled in from reference TRBV5-1 and TRBJ2-1): KAGVTQTPRYLIKTRGQQVTLSCSPISGHRSVSWYQQTPGQGLQFLFEYFSETQRNKGNFPGRFSGRQFSNSRSEMNVSTLELGDSALYLCASSWGGNLYNEQFFGPGTRLTVL.